Listed below are T cell receptor beta chains from one sample, sequenced in a study of T-cell reconstitution after alpha-beta-depleted transplantation in children. TCRdb independently ran MiXCR on the PCR reads; one entry per CDR3 protein. The table has about 600,000 distinct CDR3 sequences, around 23% seen once. The sample in question was PBMCs, mostly from graft donor cells, obtained 360 days after TCRalphabeta/CD19-depleted stem cell transplant. Receptors originate from a boy younger than two who had a stem cell transplant for acute myeloid leukemia, so the T cells may come from the graft donor. Each CDR3 is given with its conserved first and last residue. A D gene is named only where the DNA matches it firmly. Rows give clone size only sometimes, using once, few, many, or a class for an expanded clone.

size,J,D,V,CDR3,DNA
few,TRBJ1-1,TRBD1,TRBV6-1,CASTKTGANTEAFF,TGTGCCAGCACCAAGACAGGGGCGAACACTGAAGCTTTCTTT
many,TRBJ1-3,NA,TRBV7-2,CASSLGPDSGNTIYF,TGTGCCAGCAGCCTAGGGCCGGACTCTGGAAACACCATATATTTT
NA,TRBJ2-7,TRBD1,TRBV2,CASLERNAGTEDF,TGTGCCAGCCTGGAACGGAACGCCGGGACAGAGGACTTC
NA,TRBJ1-2,TRBD1,TRBV6-5,CASSWTGTGGMGYTF,TGTGCCAGCAGTTGGACCGGGACAGGAGGGATGGGCTACACCTTC
NA,TRBJ2-1,NA,TRBV12-3/TRBV12-4,CASSCLRDGNNEQFF,TGTGCCAGCAGTTGCCTCCGTGACGGGAACAATGAGCAGTTCTTC
NA,TRBJ2-1,NA,TRBV5-5,CASSAIWRAPHEQFF,TGTGCCAGCAGCGCCATATGGAGGGCACCCCATGAGCAGTTCTTC
NA,TRBJ2-1,NA,TRBV6-1,CASRPIFLTLKNNEQFF,TGTGCCAGCAGACCTATATTCTTGACCCTGAAGAACAATGAGCAGTTCTTC
many,TRBJ1-5,NA,TRBV6-5,CASSYFYRDDQPQHF,TGTGCCAGCAGTTACTTTTACAGGGACGATCAGCCCCAGCATTTT
few,TRBJ2-1,NA,TRBV12-3/TRBV12-4,CASSLDPDSFSYNEQFF,TGTGCCAGCAGTTTAGATCCGGACAGCTTCTCCTACAATGAGCAGTTCTTC
NA,TRBJ2-3,TRBD1,TRBV27,CASSSSGTGPLDTQYF,TGTGCCAGCAGTTCGTCCGGGACAGGGCCCCTAGATACGCAGTATTTT
NA,TRBJ2-3,NA,TRBV5-1,CASSLAGLGVTDTQYF,TGCGCCAGCAGCTTGGCCGGACTTGGCGTCACAGATACGCAGTATTTT
NA,TRBJ2-3,NA,TRBV14,CASSQAGPWTDTQYF,TGTGCCAGCAGCCAAGCGGGGCCTTGGACAGATACGCAGTATTTT
once,TRBJ2-2,TRBD2,TRBV7-7,CASSLAAGRGAGELFF,TGTGCCAGCAGCTTAGCGGCGGGCCGGGGGGCCGGGGAGCTGTTTTTT
NA,TRBJ2-3,TRBD2,TRBV29-1,CSVGGLAISTDTQYF,TGCAGCGTTGGAGGACTAGCGATTAGCACAGATACGCAGTATTTT
many,TRBJ2-4,NA,TRBV29-1,CSVGDGAKNIQYF,TGCAGCGTTGGGGACGGGGCCAAAAACATTCAGTACTTC
many,TRBJ2-5,NA,TRBV5-1,CASSLAVGQETQYF,TGCGCCAGCAGCTTGGCAGTAGGGCAAGAGACCCAGTACTTC
few,TRBJ2-3,NA,TRBV12-3/TRBV12-4,CASSPGLLVGTQYF,TGTGCCAGCAGTCCAGGGCTTCTAGTGGGTACGCAGTATTTT
NA,TRBJ1-1,NA,TRBV12-3/TRBV12-4,CASSRDTRNTEAFF,TGTGCCAGCAGTAGGGACACCCGGAACACTGAAGCTTTCTTT
NA,TRBJ2-7,NA,TRBV29-1,CSVVHRDYEQYF,TGCAGCGTTGTTCACAGGGACTACGAGCAGTACTTC
NA,TRBJ2-7,NA,TRBV5-6,CASSLLNAAYEQYF,TGTGCCAGCAGCTTGTTAAATGCCGCCTACGAGCAGTACTTC
NA,TRBJ1-1,TRBD1,TRBV5-1,CASSLRQGGTEAFF,TGCGCCAGCAGCTTGAGACAGGGGGGGACTGAAGCTTTCTTT
NA,TRBJ2-1,TRBD1,TRBV5-1,CASQVDQGAYNEQFF,TGCGCCAGCCAGGTGGACCAGGGGGCTTACAATGAGCAGTTCTTC
many,TRBJ2-3,NA,TRBV12-3/TRBV12-4,CASSLYGGADTQYF,TGTGCCAGCAGTTTATACGGTGGGGCAGATACGCAGTATTTT
NA,TRBJ1-2,TRBD1,TRBV20-1,CSARDRAEGYGYTF,TGCAGTGCTCGGGACAGAGCGGAGGGATATGGCTACACCTTC
many,TRBJ2-3,NA,TRBV4-3,CASSQDASDTQYF,TGCGCCAGCAGCCAAGATGCGTCAGATACGCAGTATTTT
many,TRBJ2-7,NA,TRBV12-3/TRBV12-4,CASSFGNEQYF,TGTGCCAGCAGTTTTGGGAACGAGCAGTACTTC
many,TRBJ1-2,TRBD1,TRBV29-1,CSVRQGTSGYTF,TGCAGCGTCCGACAGGGGACATCTGGCTACACCTTC
many,TRBJ2-5,NA,TRBV29-1,CSVEERSGVETQYF,TGCAGCGTTGAAGAAAGGTCGGGGGTCGAGACCCAGTACTTC
few,TRBJ2-3,NA,TRBV7-2,CASSLENTDTQYF,TGTGCCAGCAGCTTAGAGAACACAGATACGCAGTATTTT
many,TRBJ1-6,NA,TRBV7-2,CASSLDGYNSPLHF,TGTGCCAGCAGCTTGGACGGCTATAATTCACCCCTCCACTTT
many,TRBJ2-5,TRBD2,TRBV15,CATSTSSGGGETQYF,TGTGCCACCAGCACAAGTAGCGGGGGTGGAGAGACCCAGTACTTC
many,TRBJ1-3,NA,TRBV28,CASSSRTEPGNTIYF,TGTGCCAGCAGTTCCCGGACAGAGCCTGGAAACACCATATATTTT
NA,TRBJ2-5,TRBD2,TRBV10-2,CASSEFAGRVLETQYF,TGCGCCAGCAGTGAGTTTGCAGGGAGGGTACTAGAGACCCAGTACTTC
many,TRBJ2-6,NA,TRBV30,CAWMEGANVLTF,TGTGCCTGGATGGAAGGGGCCAACGTCCTGACTTTC
NA,TRBJ2-5,TRBD2,TRBV5-1,CASSPGVAGGETQYF,TGCGCCAGCAGCCCCGGAGTAGCGGGTGGGGAGACCCAGTACTTC
few,TRBJ1-1,NA,TRBV20-1,CSAFGAGSEAFF,TGCAGTGCCTTTGGGGCGGGCAGTGAAGCTTTCTTT
few,TRBJ1-2,TRBD1,TRBV3-1,CASSRAGQNYGYTF,TGTGCCAGCAGCCGCGCGGGACAGAACTATGGCTACACCTTC
NA,TRBJ2-3,NA,TRBV12-3/TRBV12-4,CASSFRGIRSTDTQYF,TGTGCCAGCAGTTTCCGCGGGATCCGGAGCACAGATACGCAGTATTTT
few,TRBJ2-3,TRBD2,TRBV20-1,CSARPGLAVGDTQYF,TGCAGTGCTAGACCCGGACTAGCGGTGGGAGATACGCAGTATTTT
NA,TRBJ2-4,NA,TRBV20-1,CSARGPEVAKNIQYF,TGCAGTGCTAGGGGTCCCGAAGTAGCCAAAAACATTCAGTACTTC
few,TRBJ2-4,NA,TRBV6-1,CASSRAGDLSKNIQYF,TGTGCCAGCAGTCGGGCAGGGGACCTTTCCAAAAACATTCAGTACTTC
many,TRBJ2-1,TRBD1,TRBV6-1,CASRRPGTGINEQFF,TGTGCCAGCAGACGCCCTGGGACAGGGATCAATGAGCAGTTCTTC
many,TRBJ2-7,NA,TRBV6-5,CASTLRGGQESEQYF,TGTGCCAGCACCCTAAGGGGTGGCCAGGAATCCGAGCAGTACTTC
once,TRBJ1-2,NA,TRBV28,CASSLAQRPRKSYGYTF,TGTGCCAGCAGTTTGGCTCAAAGGCCGAGGAAGTCTTATGGCTACACCTTC
NA,TRBJ1-3,NA,TRBV20-1,CSARGPTFGGSSGNTIYF,TGCAGTGCTAGAGGCCCAACATTTGGGGGGAGCTCTGGAAACACCATATATTTT
many,TRBJ1-4,NA,TRBV12-3/TRBV12-4,CASRRDNDEKLFF,TGTGCCAGCAGGCGGGACAATGATGAAAAACTGTTTTTT
NA,TRBJ2-2,NA,TRBV4-2,CASSRQENTGELFF,TGTGCCAGCAGCCGGCAGGAGAACACCGGGGAGCTGTTTTTT
few,TRBJ1-5,NA,TRBV12-3/TRBV12-4,CASSPPTTNQPQHF,TGTGCCAGCAGTCCTCCTACCACGAATCAGCCCCAGCATTTT
NA,TRBJ2-1,TRBD2,TRBV12-3/TRBV12-4,CASCRLAGYNEQFF,TGTGCCAGCTGTCGGCTAGCGGGGTACAATGAGCAGTTCTTC
NA,TRBJ2-5,TRBD2,TRBV4-2,CASSQGVASGLGTQYF,TGTGCCAGCAGCCAAGGCGTGGCTAGCGGGCTGGGGACCCAGTACTTC
many,TRBJ2-1,NA,TRBV12-3/TRBV12-4,CASSPRSNEQFF,TGTGCCAGCAGTCCCCGTTCAAATGAGCAGTTCTTC
NA,TRBJ2-3,NA,TRBV20-1,CSARKRVGTDTQYF,TGCAGTGCTAGAAAGCGGGTGGGCACAGATACGCAGTATTTT
NA,TRBJ2-1,TRBD2,TRBV12-3/TRBV12-4,CASSLSPAGAYNEQFF,TGTGCCAGCAGTTTATCTCCGGCGGGGGCCTACAATGAGCAGTTCTTC
many,TRBJ2-7,TRBD1,TRBV24-1,CATSGSDRGRYEQYF,TGTGCCACCAGTGGTTCGGACAGGGGTAGGTACGAGCAGTACTTC
few,TRBJ1-5,TRBD1,TRBV20-1,CSARPGQGVNQPQHF,TGCAGTGCTAGGCCGGGACAGGGGGTCAATCAGCCCCAGCATTTT
few,TRBJ2-3,NA,TRBV7-2,CASSLVDLTDTQYF,TGTGCCAGCAGCTTAGTTGACTTAACAGATACGCAGTATTTT
NA,TRBJ2-5,TRBD2,TRBV12-3/TRBV12-4,CASGSLPGGDRETQYF,TGTGCCAGCGGCTCCCTTCCCGGGGGGGATCGAGAGACCCAGTACTTC